The clone carrying this T cell receptor beta chain appeared a single time. Per germline, CDR1 LGHNA and CDR2 YSLEER. The CDR3 consists of 15 residues. V was clipped by 1 base and J by 6 bases; unmatched bases: 4. The data originate from a study of identical twins. TCRdb redid the calling of the 5' RACE reads with MiXCR, one entry per CDR3 protein. The profile covers about 660,000 distinct CDR3 sequences, with 8% to 9% appearing a single time and 0.8% to 1% taken by the ten largest. These data are also associated with another study on yellow fever vaccine responses in identical twins.

Sequenced input: PBMCs. This sequence joins TRBV4-3 and TRBJ2-2, with TRBD1 matching over 8 bases. The sequence was collected from a woman in her late teens or twenties in good health. This CDR3 reads CASSQAPTGAGELFF. The CDR3 DNA reads as TGCGCCAGCAGCCAAGCCCCGACAGGGGCCGGGGAGCTGTTTTTT.